The TCR beta chain under discussion was sequenced for a study of CD8 T cells in ankylosing spondylitis. Notes on the study in general: Disease-linked clones reportedly concentrated significantly in matched ankylosing spondylitis synovial fluid. Disease-linked clones, CD8+, were relatively rare in peripheral blood.

TCRdb fed the 5' RACE reads into MiXCR, producing one record per CDR3 protein. The profile shows about 150,000 distinct CDR3 sequences, around a third of them singletons. V was trimmed by 7 bases and J by 1 base, leaving 15 bases between them. CDR1 is SGHRS, CDR2 YFSETQ, per germline. The CDR3 is made up of 15 amino acids. This clonotype was counted at least ten times. Antigen unknown. The receptor was isolated from a male donor with ankylosing spondylitis. This sequence joins TRBV5-1 and TRBJ1-5; D is perhaps TRBD1 (5 bases). The sequencing sample was made of synovial fluid, either unsorted or a sorted T cell fraction (not recorded which). CDR3 sequence (DNA): TGCGCCAGCTCCATTGGAGACAGAAGCAATCAGCCCCAGCATTTT. This sequence encodes CASSIGDRSNQPQHF.